These 23 T cell receptor beta chains were sequenced from one sample in a study of T-cell reconstitution after alpha-beta-depleted transplantation in children. The TCRbeta library incorporated unique molecular identifiers. In TCRdb, the PCR reads were re-called with MiXCR into one record per CDR3 protein. Found here are about 72,000 distinct CDR3 sequences, more than 5.5% of them singletons; the top ten hold more than 2.5%. This specimen consisted of PBMCs from the stem cell graft donor, obtained from the stem cell graft. These receptors all come from a human donor who donated a stem cell graft to a child with acute lymphoblastic leukemia.

This clonotype was seen repeatedly, ten times or more. The chain employs TRBV3-1 and TRBJ2-3; a possible D gene is TRBD2 (6 bases). This CDR3 has 15 residues. The V and J ends lost 2 bases and 2 bases respectively, with 11 bases between them. CDR1 and CDR2 from the germline V gene are LGHDT and YNNKEL (reference sequence). CDR3 residues: CASSQRRGNTDTQYF. The CDR3 DNA reads as TGTGCCAGCAGCCAACGACGGGGGAACACAGATACGCAGTATTTT.

This chain joins TRBV7-2 and TRBJ1-5, with D uncertain. Deletions cut 3 bases from V and 4 bases from J, with 7 bases between. The CDR3 spans 13 residues. CDR1 SGHTA and CDR2 FQGNSA come from the germline V gene. The CDR3 DNA sequence: TGTGCCAGCAGCTTGACGCAGAATCAGCCCCAGCATTTT. Translating gives CASSLTQNQPQHF.

There are many counts of this clonotype. V is TRBV6-2 or TRBV6-3 and J is TRBJ1-1; tentative D call: TRBD1 (5 bases). Germline CDR1 reads MNHEY; CDR2 reads SVGEGT. The V end was cut by 6 bases, the J end by 1 base, with 18 bases between. This CDR3 is 16 amino acids long. CDR3 sequence (DNA): TGTGCCAGCAGACCCGGGGGACGACAGAAGAACACTGAAGCTTTCTTT. This translates into CASRPGGRQKNTEAFF.

This clonotype was observed at least ten times. The rearrangement links TRBV29-1 to TRBJ2-4; possible D gene TRBD1, 6 bases. Germline-derived CDR1 and CDR2 are SQVTM and ANQGSEA. The CDR3 is made up of 14 amino acids. V lost 6 bases and J lost 1, with 13 bases in between. The CDR3 DNA reads TGCAGCGTGCTCACAGGGAGCGCCAAAAACATTCAGTACTTC. It translates to CSVLTGSAKNIQYF.

In this sample, this clonotype turned up many times. The chain is built from TRBV6-5 and TRBJ1-4, with TRBD1 as a possible D gene (6 bases). CDR1 and CDR2 (germline): MNHEY, SVGAGI. V dropped 7 bases and J dropped 8 bases, with 26 bases sitting between them. This CDR3 comprises 17 residues. The CDR3 region is CASIKPLGQGRSEKLFF. CDR3 DNA: TGTGCCAGCATAAAACCCCTAGGCCAGGGGAGGTCGGAAAAACTGTTTTTT.

This clonotype was picked up many times. J is TRBJ2-7 and V is TRBV11-2, with no clear D. CDR1 is SGHAT, CDR2 FQNNGV, per germline. V dropped 5 bases and J dropped 5 bases, with 10 bases sitting between them. The CDR3 runs to 12 residues. The CDR3 coding sequence is TGTGCCAGCAGCCCAAACAATCACGAGCAGTACTTC. Its translation is CASSPNNHEQYF.

The rearrangement joins TRBV6-2 or TRBV6-3 to TRBJ2-1; 7 bases match TRBD2. J gave up 9 bases and V 2 bases, and 13 bases lay outside the gene matches. CDR3 size: 16 residues. Per germline, CDR1 MNHEY and CDR2 SVGEGT. The CDR3 nucleotides read TGTGCCAGCAGTTACCCCTCCGGACTAGTCCTAAGTGAGCAGTTCTTC. Amino acids: CASSYPSGLVLSEQFF.

This clonotype occurred many times. V is TRBV5-1 and J is TRBJ2-1; weak D call: TRBD1 (5 bases). The CDR3 length is 13 residues. Trimming left V 4 bases short and J 3 bases short, with 8 bases between. Germline V gene sequence: CDR1 SGHRS, CDR2 YFSETQ. CDR3 nucleotide sequence: TGCGCCAGCAGCCACGACAGCTACAATGAGCAGTTCTTC. Translated, it gives CASSHDSYNEQFF.

This clonotype was found a few times. J is TRBJ2-7 and V is TRBV12-3 or TRBV12-4, with TRBD1 matching over 11 bases. J was trimmed by 1 base and V by 4 bases; bases with no gene match: 3. The CDR3 loop spans 15 amino acids. The CDR3 here is CASSSRDRGSYEQYF. For the CDR3, the DNA is TGTGCCAGCAGTTCCCGGGACAGGGGGTCCTACGAGCAGTACTTC.

At least ten counts were recorded for this clonotype. The chain links TRBV7-2 to TRBJ2-5, with D unresolved. V dropped 5 bases and J dropped 2 bases, with 6 bases sitting between them. The germline CDR1 and CDR2 sequences are SGHTA and FQGNSA. CDR3 size: 12 residues. CDR3 DNA sequence: TGTGCCAGCAGCCCAGTACAAGAGACCCAGTACTTC. Its protein product is CASSPVQETQYF.

This clonotype came up many times. The genes are TRBV6-2 or TRBV6-3 and TRBJ1-5; D not resolved. This CDR3 has 16 residues. Trimming removed 3 bases at V and 5 bases at J, with 17 bases between. CDR1 is MNHEY and CDR2 is SVGEGT in the germline V gene. The CDR3 sequence: CASSYGPSPKDQPQHF. CDR3 bases: TGTGCCAGCAGTTATGGACCGTCGCCTAAGGATCAGCCCCAGCATTTT.

This clonotype was detected many times. This rearrangement joins TRBV27 to TRBJ2-7; D gene unclear. Germline CDR1 reads MNHEY; CDR2 reads SMNVEV (reference sequence). Trimming shortened V by 3 bases and J by 0 bases, and 9 bases separated the two germline ends. The CDR3 is made up of 14 amino acids. CDR3 in amino acids: CASSLSPYSYEQYF. CDR3 DNA sequence: TGTGCCAGCAGTTTGTCCCCGTACTCCTACGAGCAGTACTTC.

At least ten counts were recorded for this clonotype. The chain links TRBV12-3 or TRBV12-4 to TRBJ1-5, with 7 nucleotides matching TRBD1. The CDR3 is made up of 15 amino acids. Trimming at V came to 4 bases and at J to 6 bases, leaving 9 bases not matched to a gene. The CDR3 region has the DNA TGTGCCAGCAGTTCTGACAGGGCGGAAGGTCAGCCCCAGCATTTT. The encoded protein is CASSSDRAEGQPQHF.

This clonotype has at least ten counts. J is TRBJ2-1 and V is TRBV7-2; no clear D gene. Per the germline V gene, CDR1 is SGHTA and CDR2 is FQGNSA. Trimming took off 3 bases at V and 2 bases at J, with 14 bases between the two ends. The CDR3 spans 16 residues. As DNA, the CDR3 is TGTGCCAGCAGCTTGAAGGGATCCCGTCCCTACAATGAGCAGTTCTTC. Translating gives CASSLKGSRPYNEQFF.

At least ten counts were recorded for this clonotype. The V gene is TRBV6-5, the J gene TRBJ1-1; tentatively, D is TRBD1 (5 bases). The V end lost 7 bases, the J end lost 5 bases, and 17 bases lay between the germline ends. The CDR3 runs to 14 residues. CDR1 MNHEY and CDR2 SVGAGI come from the germline V gene. The chain's CDR3 is CASIYLGGRTEAFF. CDR3 sequence (DNA): TGTGCCAGCATCTACTTGGGGGGACGGACTGAAGCTTTCTTT.

This clonotype showed up many times. The V and J genes are TRBV28 and TRBJ2-7; tentative D call: TRBD2 (6 bases). Germline loops: CDR1 MDHEN, CDR2 SYDVKM. CDR3 length: 15 residues. V was clipped by 2 bases and J by 0 bases, with 11 bases between them. The CDR3 nucleotides are TGTGCCAGCAGTTTAGGCGGGATCGACTCCTACGAGCAGTACTTC. It is translated as CASSLGGIDSYEQYF.

Here the CDR3 reads CASSTDTRVLYEQYF. In DNA, the CDR3 is TGTGCCAGCAGTACGGACACGAGAGTGCTCTACGAGCAGTACTTC. V gene TRBV28 combines with J gene TRBJ2-7, with D perhaps TRBD1 (5 bases). Trimming removed 5 bases at V and 3 bases at J, with 17 bases between. Germline CDR1 reads MDHEN; CDR2 reads SYDVKM. This CDR3 has 15 residues.

This clonotype showed up many times. The chain has TRBV11-2 and TRBJ2-7; TRBD1 matches at 7 bases. The length of the CDR3 is 15 residues. CDR1 and CDR2 (germline): SGHAT, FQNNGV. With V trimmed by 5 bases and J by 3 bases, 10 bases remained unmatched. The CDR3 loop is CASSRERGLSYEQYF. The CDR3 DNA reads TGTGCCAGCAGCCGAGAGAGGGGGCTAAGCTACGAGCAGTACTTC.

Ten or more counts support this clonotype. J is TRBJ2-6 and V is TRBV5-6; tentatively, D is TRBD1 (5 bases). The CDR3 contains 18 residues. Germline V lookup: CDR1 SGHDT, CDR2 YYEEEE. Trimming took off 5 bases at V and 0 bases at J, with 18 bases between the two ends. The CDR3 DNA reads as TGTGCCAGCAGGAACCATTCCCAGGGAACCTCTGGGGCCAACGTCCTGACTTTC. It yields the protein CASRNHSQGTSGANVLTF.

This clonotype was seen many times. CDR3 protein: CASRRTGRETQYF. The CDR3 nucleotides are TGTGCCAGCAGGAGAACAGGGAGGGAGACCCAGTACTTC. The chain joins TRBV7-2 to TRBJ2-5, with D possibly being TRBD1 or TRBD2 (6 bases each). V was clipped by 6 bases and J by 5 bases, with 13 bases between them. The V gene's germline CDR1 is SGHTA and CDR2 FQGNSA. The CDR3 contains 13 residues.

This clonotype appeared a few times. The rearrangement uses TRBV29-1 and TRBJ2-7, with 10 positions matching TRBD2. Per the germline V gene, CDR1 is SQVTM and CDR2 is ANQGSEA. This CDR3 comprises 13 residues. Trimming took 4 bases from V and 4 from J; bases not matched to a gene: 4. The CDR3 nucleotides read TGCAGCGTTGGACGACTAGCGGGTTACGAGCAGTACTTC. It specifies CSVGRLAGYEQYF.

This clonotype has ten or more counts. The chain uses TRBV4-1 and TRBJ2-2; possibly TRBD1 for D (6 bases). The germline V gene has CDR1 MGHRA and CDR2 YSYEKL. The CDR3 contains 17 residues. The V end was cut by 1 base, the J end by 4 bases, with 16 bases between. CDR3 region: CASSQALQGAGTGELFF. In DNA form, the CDR3 reads TGCGCCAGCAGCCAAGCTTTACAGGGTGCGGGCACCGGGGAGCTGTTTTTT.

This clonotype appeared many times. V is TRBV27 and J is TRBJ1-2; perhaps TRBD1 as D (5 bases). Germline CDR1 reads MNHEY; CDR2 reads SMNVEV (reference sequence). Trimming stripped 3 bases from V and 3 bases from J, with 17 bases between. CDR3 length equals 16 residues. CDR3 nucleotide sequence: TGTGCCAGCAGTTTCCTTCAGGGCTCCCTTCACTATGGCTACACCTTC. It yields the protein CASSFLQGSLHYGYTF.